This T cell receptor (beta chain) was sequenced in a study of T cell clonality in common variable immunodeficiency (dated by TCRdb to 2014 to 2015). Results the study describes overall, beyond this receptor: TCRbeta clonality was higher in CVID subjects than in healthy controls (t-test p = 0.018), and the increase was most characteristic of about a third of subjects. Healthy controls shared more TCRbeta clones with each other than CVID subjects shared among themselves (p < 0.0001). Reportedly, TCRbeta sequences from CVID had fewer deletions and N-nucleotide insertions, and highly modified clones with 13 or more V deletions were absent from CVID. Correlations of repertoire features with clinical complications were constrained by heterogeneity among patients within the CVID cohort. Although equal DNA input was used, an average of roughly 85,000 unique sequences per sample was obtained for controls, compared with some 30,000 for CVID samples. According to the authors, figuring out what caused the increased clonality in CVID would require sequencing the repertoires of T cell subpopulations.

Equivalent amounts of genomic DNA from CVID and control samples were used as sequencing input. For every sample, a 60 bp segment covering the rearranged TCRbeta CDR3 region was amplified and then sequenced. The immunoSEQ assay, a bias-corrected multiplex PCR combined with high-throughput sequencing, was used for TCRbeta amplification. Turning to the authors' computational methods: Each unique nucleotide sequence was treated as a clone and annotated with V, D and J genes, copy number and frequency. Sequences were labeled productive if in frame, and non-productive if out of frame or containing stop codons. As previously described, Shannon's entropy was used to calculate clonality. The predicted amino acid sequences of productive clones were used to derive the mean CDR3 Kyte-Doolittle hydropathy. The R hclust function was used to hierarchically cluster scaled V gene usage with Manhattan distance and complete linkage. Clone sharing by CDR3 amino acid sequence was assessed by resampling 12 repertoires per group over 100 rounds. The repertoires were screened for around 70 published EBV-specific TCRbeta sequences and a few hundred published CMV-specific TCRbeta sequences. Two CVID samples yielding fewer than 10,000 sequences were excluded from analysis, leaving over 35 CVID repertoires. In TCRdb, the immuneACCESS table is reduced to in-frame sequences with V and J assigned. These tables do not hold every clone; where another copy was compared, an unresolved V gene accounts for under half, and the others remain unexplained. That table supplies the V and J calls and clone size; D and trimming were determined from the DNA. The sample counts about 31,000 clones, each observed more than once. The ten top clones hold 3.8% of the sample.

The cysteine opens and the phenylalanine closes a CDR3 of 13 amino acids. Of the CDR3's DNA, 30 bases were read; they are in frame from base 1. V sheds 0 bases and J sheds 5 bases, leaving 10 bases between their ends. CDR1 and CDR2 are read off the germline V gene (reference sequence) as GTSNPN and SVGIG. Both CVID patients and healthy controls were predominantly of Caucasian heritage. Heparinized peripheral whole blood samples of roughly 5 to 9 ml were obtained from each donor. TCRbeta CDR3 repertoires were sequenced from genomic DNA of adults with common variable immune deficiency (CVID) and healthy adult controls. There were 22 healthy adult volunteers in the control group (12 female and approximately ten male), ranging in age from about 20 to 70 years, with a mean age of approximately 34. Diluted blood was density-centrifuged over Hypaque 1077 or Ficoll-Paque to isolate peripheral blood mononuclear cells. Unsorted mononuclear cells served as the source of genomic DNA, which was extracted either by Qiagen column purification or by a centrifugation-based method.

The sample holds many counts of this clone. Its target antigen remains unknown. Coverage ceases 3 residues before the CDR3 finishes, and the germline J gene fills in the end. The TCR sequence derives from a person aged 18 to 75 in good health. The source material was peripheral blood mononuclear cells. The chain uses TRBV30 and TRBJ1-1, with the D gene call left open. The CDR3 bases that were read are TGTGCCTGGAGTGTACGGTCGGGGACTGAA. Its translation reads: CAWSVRSGTE. The complete CDR3 reads CAWSVRSGTEAFF.